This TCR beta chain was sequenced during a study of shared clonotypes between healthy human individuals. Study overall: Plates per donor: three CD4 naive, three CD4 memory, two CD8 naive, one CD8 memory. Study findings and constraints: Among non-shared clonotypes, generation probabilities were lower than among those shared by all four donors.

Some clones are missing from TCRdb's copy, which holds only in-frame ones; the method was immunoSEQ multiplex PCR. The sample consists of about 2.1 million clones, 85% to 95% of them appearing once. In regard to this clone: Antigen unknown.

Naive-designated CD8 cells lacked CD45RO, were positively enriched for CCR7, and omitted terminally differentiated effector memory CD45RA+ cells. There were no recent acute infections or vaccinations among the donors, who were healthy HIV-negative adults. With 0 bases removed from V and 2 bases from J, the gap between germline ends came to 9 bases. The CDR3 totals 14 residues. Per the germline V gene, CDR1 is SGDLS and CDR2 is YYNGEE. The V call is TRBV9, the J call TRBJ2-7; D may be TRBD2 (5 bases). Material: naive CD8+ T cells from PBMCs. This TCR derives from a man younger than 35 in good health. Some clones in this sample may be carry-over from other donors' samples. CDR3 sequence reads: CASSVGGWTYEQYF. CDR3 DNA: TGTGCCAGCAGCGTAGGAGGGTGGACCTACGAGCAGTACTTC.